One and the same sample provided the 23 T cell receptor beta chains below, sequenced in a study of T cells in Graves' hyperthyroidism and ophthalmopathy. It was RNA transcripts that yielded the amplified TCR beta CDR3 regions. HTBI primers were the set used in a first-round RT-PCR of the TCR CDR3. TCRdb itself ran the multiplex PCR reads through MiXCR, one entry per CDR3 protein. Among about 840,000 distinct CDR3 sequences, over 35% were seen once, and the ten largest hold approximately 8.7%. Sequencing was carried out using blood. The origin of the receptors is a man aged 18 to 30 with Graves' hyperthyroidism.

The chain joins TRBV20-1 to TRBJ1-5; D uncertain. CDR3 size: 15 residues. Germline V lookup: CDR1 DFQATT, CDR2 SNEGSKA (reference sequence). Trimming removed 6 bases at V and 1 base at J, with 16 bases between. The CDR3 loop reads CSAPRGGQSNQPQHF. The CDR3, as DNA: TGCAGTGCCCCACGGGGTGGGCAGAGCAATCAGCCCCAGCATTTT.

This clonotype was found many times. One junction end disagrees with the germline gene, perhaps due to a read error. The CDR3 protein is CASSLGRAGANVLTF. CDR3 nucleotides: TGTGCTAGCAGCTTGGGAAGGGCTGGGGCCAACGTCCTGACTTTC. The chain carries TRBV7-7 and TRBJ2-6; D is unclear. The CDR3 covers 15 residues. Germline CDR1 and CDR2: SSHAT and FNYEAQ (reference sequence).

In its sample, this clonotype was seen a few times. The CDR3 loop is CASSPQFGDYEQYF. CDR3 coding DNA: TGTGCCAGCAGCCCTCAGTTTGGCGACTACGAGCAGTACTTC. The chain links TRBV7-9 to TRBJ2-7; the D is unclear. The CDR3 covers 14 residues. Germline lookup yields CDR1 SEHNR and CDR2 FQNEAQ (reference sequence). Trimming took 5 bases from V and 3 from J, leaving 14 bases between them.

The J gene is TRBJ1-6, the V gene TRBV7-9, with TRBD1 matching 9 bases. Trimming removed 5 bases from V and 6 bases from J; junction bases left unmatched: 8. The CDR3 is made up of 16 amino acids. CDR1 and CDR2 from the germline V gene are SEHNR and FQNEAQ (reference sequence). DNA for the CDR3: TGTGCCAGCAGCGATCGAGGGGACAGGGCTAATTCACCCCTCCACTTT. This codes for CASSDRGDRANSPLHF.

This clonotype was recorded a few times. This chain connects TRBV19 to TRBJ2-6, with D possibly matching TRBD1 (5 bases). From germline, CDR1 is LNHDA and CDR2 SQIVND (reference sequence). This CDR3 is 14 amino acids long. Trimming pared 4 bases from V and 4 bases from J, leaving 8 bases between. The CDR3 DNA reads as TGTGCCAGTAGTAAGGGGCAGGGGGCCAACGTCCTGACTTTC. Protein: CASSKGQGANVLTF.

This clonotype appeared a few times. The chain couples TRBV4-1 to TRBJ2-7; D gene unclear. The ends were cut back, 1 base at V and 2 bases at J, with 9 bases in the middle. Germline lookup yields CDR1 MGHRA and CDR2 YSYEKL. The CDR3 consists of 14 residues. In DNA form, the CDR3 reads TGCGCCAGCAGCCAAGCGGCTTTTACCTACGAGCAGTACTTC. Its translation: CASSQAAFTYEQYF.

This clonotype was counted ten times or more. The chain is built from TRBV12-3 or TRBV12-4 and TRBJ2-7; the D is unclear. The ends were cut back, 7 bases at V and 1 base at J, with 8 bases in the middle. The CDR3 contains 12 residues. The CDR3, as DNA: TGTGCCAGCACAAAGGGATCCTACGAGCAGTACTTC. It yields the protein CASTKGSYEQYF.

This clonotype appeared a few times. The chain has TRBV15 and TRBJ1-2; TRBD1 matches at 9 bases. CDR3 length equals 15 residues. V shed 2 bases and J 2 bases; nucleotides not matched to a gene: 3. Germline CDR1 and CDR2: LNHNV and YYDKDF (reference sequence). In DNA, the CDR3 is TGTGCCACCAGCAGACCGGGACAGGGCAACTATGGCTACACCTTC. It encodes CATSRPGQGNYGYTF.

This clonotype has more than one count but fewer than ten. This chain uses TRBV19 with TRBJ2-5; the match to TRBD2 covers 10 bases. Germline values: CDR1 LNHDA, CDR2 SQIVND (reference sequence). The J segment lost 3 bases and the V segment lost 8 bases, leaving 9 bases of the junction unmatched. This CDR3 has 15 amino acids. The CDR3 loop is CASATGTSVKETQYF. The CDR3 DNA is TGTGCCAGTGCGACCGGGACTAGCGTAAAAGAGACCCAGTACTTC.

This clonotype has at least ten counts. V is TRBV9 and J is TRBJ1-1; D is uncertain. The CDR3 runs to 14 residues. Germline V CDR1 and CDR2: SGDLS, YYNGEE. Trimming left V 0 bases short and J 1 base short, with 7 bases between. CDR3 in amino acids: CASSVGATNTEAFF. The CDR3 DNA follows: TGTGCCAGCAGCGTAGGGGCGACGAACACTGAAGCTTTCTTT.

This clonotype has just a few counts. Relative to the germline gene, one junction end is altered; a read error may explain this. The chain carries TRBV7-8 and TRBJ1-2; 7 bases map to TRBD1. The CDR3 length is 15 residues. CDR1 is SGHVS, CDR2 FQNEAQ, per germline. The CDR3 protein is CASSEADREWDGYTF. The CDR3 DNA reads TGCGCCAGCAGCGAAGCCGACAGGGAATGGGATGGCTACACCTTC.

In this sample, this clonotype turned up many times. V and J are TRBV15 and TRBJ1-2; D uncertain. CDR3 size: 14 residues. V lost 5 bases and J 6 bases, leaving 16 bases between the germline ends. Germline values: CDR1 LNHNV, CDR2 YYDKDF (reference sequence). The CDR3: CATSGIDGINGYTF. In DNA form, the CDR3 reads TGTGCCACCAGCGGTATTGATGGGATCAATGGCTACACCTTC.

The genes are TRBV7-9 and TRBJ1-5, with D tentatively TRBD1 (6 bases). Germline CDR1 and CDR2: SEHNR and FQNEAQ (reference sequence). The CDR3 runs 19 residues. The V and J ends lost 5 bases and 0 bases respectively, with 23 bases between them. The CDR3 sequence is CASSLGVGAARYSNQPQHF. Written as DNA, the CDR3 is TGTGCCAGCAGCCTCGGGGTGGGGGCTGCACGGTATAGCAATCAGCCCCAGCATTTT.

This clonotype appeared a few times. The CDR3 bases are TGCAGCTCTATACAGGGACGGACCCAGTACTTC. Translation gives CSSIQGRTQYF. The V call is TRBV29-1, the J call TRBJ2-5; tentatively, D is TRBD1 (6 bases). This CDR3 contains 11 residues. CDR1 is SQVTM and CDR2 is ANQGSEA in the germline V gene. V was clipped by 8 bases and J by 7 bases, with 14 bases between them.

In this sample, this clonotype turned up many times. The genes are TRBV12-3 or TRBV12-4 and TRBJ1-1, with TRBD1 identical over 7 bases. The CDR3 is made up of 13 amino acids. V was clipped by 4 bases and J by 5 bases; unmatched bases: 4. CDR3 loop: CASSWAQGTEAFF. CDR3 coding DNA: TGTGCCAGCAGTTGGGCACAGGGGACTGAAGCTTTCTTT.

This rearrangement joins TRBV28 to TRBJ2-5; unclear D gene. Germline V CDR1 and CDR2: MDHEN, SYDVKM. The CDR3 consists of 10 residues. Trimming left V 10 bases short and J 3 bases short, with 6 bases between. The DNA for the CDR3 is TGTGCCACACTTAAAGAGACCCAGTACTTC. Translating gives CATLKETQYF. Supplemented by reference TRBV28 and TRBJ2-5, the full variable domain reads DVKVTQSSRYLVKRTGEKVFLECVQDMDHENMFWYRQDPGLGLRLIYFSYDVKMKEKGDIPEGYSVSREKKERFSLILESASTNQTSMYLCATLKETQYFGPGTRLLVL.

This chain uses TRBV29-1 with TRBJ2-7; D not certain. The CDR3 sequence is 12 residues long. V dropped 8 bases and J dropped 6 bases, with 17 bases sitting between them. CDR1 and CDR2 (germline): SQVTM, ANQGSEA. The CDR3 spells CSHSDGRGEQYF. The CDR3 DNA is TGCAGCCACTCGGACGGCCGTGGCGAGCAGTACTTC.

The chain has TRBV2 and TRBJ1-1; D may be TRBD1 (6 bases). V was pared by 7 bases and J by 1 base, with 16 bases between. CDR1 SNHLY and CDR2 FYNNEI come from the germline V gene. The CDR3 covers 15 residues. CDR3 residues: CASKRTVTGNTEAFF. The CDR3 bases are TGTGCCAGCAAAAGAACCGTGACAGGGAACACTGAAGCTTTCTTT.

To note about this clonotype: A clone one base away is much larger, so this may be a read error. The chain links TRBV2 to TRBJ2-7; 7 nucleotides agree with TRBD2. CDR3 length: 13 residues. Germline V gives CDR1 SNHLY, CDR2 FYNNEI. The CDR3 region is CATGAGIPYEQYF. In DNA, the CDR3 is TGCGCGACGGGAGCGGGGATCCCCTACGAGCAGTACTTC.

V is TRBV9 and J is TRBJ2-2; D not resolved. CDR3 length: 16 amino acids. CDR1 and CDR2 from the germline V gene are SGDLS and YYNGEE. V lost 1 base and J 0 bases, leaving 10 bases between the germline ends. The CDR3 loop reads CASSVLRSANTGELFF. The CDR3 DNA reads TGTGCCAGCAGCGTACTCAGGAGTGCGAACACCGGGGAGCTGTTTTTT.

Details on this clonotype: This sequence may be a read error, since a much larger clone differs from it by one base. The chain uses TRBV7-9 and TRBJ1-1, with D possibly TRBD1 on 5 matching bases. The CDR3 sequence is 12 residues long. V dropped 1 base and J dropped 7 bases, with 7 bases sitting between them. Germline-derived CDR1 and CDR2 are SEHNR and FQNEAQ (reference sequence). The CDR3 reads CASSLGQSEAFF. The DNA of the CDR3 is TGTGCCAGCAGCTTAGGACAGAGTGAAGCTTTCTTT. The full variable domain, in which reference TRBV7-9 and TRBJ1-1 provide the parts outside the CDR3, is DTGVSQNPRHKITKRGQNVTFRCDPISEHNRLYWYRQTLGQGPEFLTYFQNEAQLEKSRLLSDRFSAERPKGSFSTLEIQRTEQGDSAMYLCASSLGQSEAFFGQGTRLTVV.

The sample holds a few counts of this clonotype. This sequence joins TRBV15 and TRBJ1-1, with 8 bases lining up with TRBD1. The ends lost 9 bases at V and 6 bases at J; junction bases unmatched: 9. The CDR3 length is 13 residues. Germline CDR1 and CDR2: LNHNV and YYDKDF (reference sequence). The CDR3, as DNA: TGTGCCACAAGACAGGGGTTTTTGGCTGAAGCTTTCTTT. Protein: CATRQGFLAEAFF.

The CDR3 DNA reads as TGCAGCGTTGACCGGGGTGAAAAACTGTTTTTT. It encodes CSVDRGEKLFF. The chain employs TRBV29-1 and TRBJ1-4; D is unresolved. Trimming removed 3 bases at V and 7 bases at J, with 6 bases between. The CDR3 has 11 amino acids. The V gene's germline CDR1 is SQVTM and CDR2 ANQGSEA.